The source of this TCR beta chain is a study of OX40 agonist ivuxolimab in advanced cancers. Overall study findings and caveats: The study observed clonal expansion of CD4+ and CD8+ blood T cells by week 6 at 0.1 to 3.0 mg/kg.

The CDR3 sequence is 14 residues long. In germline, CDR1 is SGHTA, CDR2 FQGNSA. V was trimmed by 5 bases and J by 7 bases, leaving 14 bases between them. Notes on this clone: Its antigen is still unknown.

Clones were sequenced by immunoSEQ multiplex PCR, and TCRdb holds only the in-frame ones, with some missing. There are some 90,000 clones in the sample; around 87% occur only once, and about 4.5% lies in the top ten. The specimen was CD4+ or CD8+ T cells sorted from blood, collected in a trial of the OX40 agonist ivuxolimab. The V call is TRBV7-2, the J call TRBJ1-4, with D possibly matching TRBD1 (5 bases). The sequence was collected from an adult with an advanced solid tumor such as melanoma, head and neck, liver or kidney cancer. CDR3 bases: TGTGCCAGCAGCCCCTTCGGGCAGGGTGAAAAACTGTTTTTT. Its protein is CASSPFGQGEKLFF.